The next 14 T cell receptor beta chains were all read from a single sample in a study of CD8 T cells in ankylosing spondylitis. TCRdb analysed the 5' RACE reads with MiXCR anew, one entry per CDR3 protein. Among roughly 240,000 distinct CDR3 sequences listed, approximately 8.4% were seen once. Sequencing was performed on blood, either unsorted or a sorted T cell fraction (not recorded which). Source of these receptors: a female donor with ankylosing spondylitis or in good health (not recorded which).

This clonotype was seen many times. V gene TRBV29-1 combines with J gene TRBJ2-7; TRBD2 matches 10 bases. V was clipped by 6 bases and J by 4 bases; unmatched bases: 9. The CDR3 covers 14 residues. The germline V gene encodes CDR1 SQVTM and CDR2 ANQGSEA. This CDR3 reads CSVSIGTSVYEQYF. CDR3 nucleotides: TGCAGCGTATCTATCGGGACTAGCGTTTACGAGCAGTACTTC.

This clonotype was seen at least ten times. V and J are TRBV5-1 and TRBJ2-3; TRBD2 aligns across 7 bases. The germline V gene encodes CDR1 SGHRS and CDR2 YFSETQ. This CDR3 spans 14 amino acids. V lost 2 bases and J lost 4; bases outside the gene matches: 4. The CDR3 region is CASSLQRDSDTQYF. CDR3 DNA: TGCGCCAGCAGCTTACAGCGGGACTCAGATACGCAGTATTTT.

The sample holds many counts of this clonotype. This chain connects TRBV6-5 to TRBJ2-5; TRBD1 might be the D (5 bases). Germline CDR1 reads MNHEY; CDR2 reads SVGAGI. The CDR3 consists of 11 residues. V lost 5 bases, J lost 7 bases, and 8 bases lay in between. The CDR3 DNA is TGTGCCAGCAGTAGGGGTGGGACCCAGTACTTC. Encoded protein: CASSRGGTQYF.

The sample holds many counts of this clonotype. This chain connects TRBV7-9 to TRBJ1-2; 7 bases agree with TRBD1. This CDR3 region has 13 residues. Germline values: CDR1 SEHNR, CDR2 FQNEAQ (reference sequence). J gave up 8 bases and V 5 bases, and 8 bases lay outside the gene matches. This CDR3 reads CASSVATGSGYTF. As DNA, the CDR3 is TGTGCCAGCAGCGTTGCGACAGGGAGCGGCTACACCTTC.

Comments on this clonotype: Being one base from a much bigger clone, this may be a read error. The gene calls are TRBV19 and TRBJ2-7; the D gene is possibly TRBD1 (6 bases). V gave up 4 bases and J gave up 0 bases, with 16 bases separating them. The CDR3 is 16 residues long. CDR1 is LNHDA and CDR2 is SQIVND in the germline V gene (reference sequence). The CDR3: CASSKDHTGNSYEQYF. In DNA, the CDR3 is TGTGCCAGTAGTAAAGACCATACAGGGAACTCCTACGAGCAGTACTTC.

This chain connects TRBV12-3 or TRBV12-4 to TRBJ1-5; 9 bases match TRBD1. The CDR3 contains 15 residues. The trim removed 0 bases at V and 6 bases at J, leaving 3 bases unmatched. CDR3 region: CASSLAQGASQPQHF. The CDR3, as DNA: TGTGCCAGCAGTTTAGCACAGGGGGCTAGTCAGCCCCAGCATTTT.

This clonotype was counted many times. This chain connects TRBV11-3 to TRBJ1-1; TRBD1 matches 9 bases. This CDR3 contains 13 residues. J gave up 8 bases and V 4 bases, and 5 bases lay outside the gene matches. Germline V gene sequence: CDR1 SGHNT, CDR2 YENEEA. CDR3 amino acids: CASSSGQGREAFF. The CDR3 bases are TGTGCCAGCAGCTCAGGACAGGGGCGCGAAGCTTTCTTT.

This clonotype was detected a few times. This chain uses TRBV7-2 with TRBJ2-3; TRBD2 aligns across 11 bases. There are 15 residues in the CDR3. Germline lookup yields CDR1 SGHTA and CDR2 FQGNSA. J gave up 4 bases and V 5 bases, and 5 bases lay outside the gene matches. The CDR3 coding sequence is TGTGCCAGCAGCGTTACTAGCGGGAGCTCAGATACGCAGTATTTT. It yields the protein CASSVTSGSSDTQYF.

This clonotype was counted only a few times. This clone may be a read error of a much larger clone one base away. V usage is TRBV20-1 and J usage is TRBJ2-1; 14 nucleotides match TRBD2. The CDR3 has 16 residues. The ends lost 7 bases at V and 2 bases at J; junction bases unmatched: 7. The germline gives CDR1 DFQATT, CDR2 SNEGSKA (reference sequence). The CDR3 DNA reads TGCAGTGTCACGGGACTAGCGGGAGTTCCCTACAATGAGCAGTTCTTC. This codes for CSVTGLAGVPYNEQFF.

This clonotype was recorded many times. For the CDR3, the DNA is TGTGCCAGCAGTTACTCGAAGGGACTTCAAGGCTACACCTTC. Encoded protein: CASSYSKGLQGYTF. The chain has TRBV6-5 and TRBJ1-2; D possibly corresponds to TRBD1 (5 bases). V lost 0 bases to trimming and J lost 8 bases, with 13 bases between them. Germline loops: CDR1 MNHEY, CDR2 SVGAGI. The CDR3 is 14 amino acids.

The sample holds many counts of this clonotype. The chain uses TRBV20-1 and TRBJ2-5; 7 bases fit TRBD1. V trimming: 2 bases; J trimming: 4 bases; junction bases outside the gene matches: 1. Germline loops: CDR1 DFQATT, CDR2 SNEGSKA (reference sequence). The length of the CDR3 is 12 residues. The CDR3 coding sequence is TGCAGTGCTAGAAAGGGGGCAGAGACCCAGTACTTC. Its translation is CSARKGAETQYF.

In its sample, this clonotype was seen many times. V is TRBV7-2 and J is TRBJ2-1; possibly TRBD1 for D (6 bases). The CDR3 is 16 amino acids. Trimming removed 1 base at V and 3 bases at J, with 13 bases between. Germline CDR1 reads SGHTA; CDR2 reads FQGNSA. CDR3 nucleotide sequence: TGTGCCAGCAGCTTAGAGGGGAAGGGGGACTACAATGAGCAGTTCTTC. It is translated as CASSLEGKGDYNEQFF.

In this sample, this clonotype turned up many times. CDR3 sequence reads: CASSPAGSNYEQYF. The CDR3 nucleotides are TGTGCCAGCAGCCCGGCGGGGTCCAACTACGAGCAGTACTTC. The chain is built from TRBV5-4 and TRBJ2-7, with a possible D match to TRBD2 (6 bases). This CDR3 contains 14 residues. V lost 4 bases to trimming and J lost 3 bases, with 14 bases between them. CDR1 and CDR2 (germline): SGHNT, YYREEE (reference sequence).

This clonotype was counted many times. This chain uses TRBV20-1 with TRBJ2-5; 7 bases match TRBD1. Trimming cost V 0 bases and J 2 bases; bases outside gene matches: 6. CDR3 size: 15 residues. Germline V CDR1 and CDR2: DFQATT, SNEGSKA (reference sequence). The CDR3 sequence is CSARDTGVTQETQYF. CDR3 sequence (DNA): TGCAGTGCTAGAGACACAGGGGTAACACAAGAGACCCAGTACTTC.